This TCR beta chain was obtained from a study of CD8 T cells in Susac syndrome. The multiple sclerosis control cohort comprised treatment-naive individuals presenting with stable or active relapsing-remitting disease. The TEMRA cells underwent FACS enrichment, while the CD8+ and CD4+ T cells underwent negative isolation. The CDR3 runs to 10 residues. The V end was cut by 5 bases, the J end by 8 bases, with 5 bases between. CDR1 and CDR2 (germline): SEHNR, FQNEAQ (reference sequence). The RNA, about 0.45 to 1 ug, was put through reverse transcription using random hexamers. Amplification of TCR beta CDR3 spanned 54 Vbeta and 13 Jbeta via immunoSEQ multiplex PCR. MiXCR, applied by TCRdb to the immunoSEQ multiplex PCR reads, yields one record per CDR3 protein. The sample lists under 250,000 distinct CDR3 sequences, about 93% occurring once.

Sequencing was carried out using CD4+ T cells from PBMCs. The chain couples TRBV7-9 to TRBJ2-3; D remains unclear. The sequence was collected from a human donor with multiple sclerosis. The CDR3 nucleotides read TGTGCCAGCAGCACCGGTACGCAGTATTTT. Its translation is CASSTGTQYF. The entire variable domain, with the rest obtained from reference TRBV7-9 and TRBJ2-3, is as follows: DTGVSQNPRHKITKRGQNVTFRCDPISEHNRLYWYRQTLGQGPEFLTYFQNEAQLEKSRLLSDRFSAERPKGSFSTLEIQRTEQGDSAMYLCASSTGTQYFGPGTRLTVL.